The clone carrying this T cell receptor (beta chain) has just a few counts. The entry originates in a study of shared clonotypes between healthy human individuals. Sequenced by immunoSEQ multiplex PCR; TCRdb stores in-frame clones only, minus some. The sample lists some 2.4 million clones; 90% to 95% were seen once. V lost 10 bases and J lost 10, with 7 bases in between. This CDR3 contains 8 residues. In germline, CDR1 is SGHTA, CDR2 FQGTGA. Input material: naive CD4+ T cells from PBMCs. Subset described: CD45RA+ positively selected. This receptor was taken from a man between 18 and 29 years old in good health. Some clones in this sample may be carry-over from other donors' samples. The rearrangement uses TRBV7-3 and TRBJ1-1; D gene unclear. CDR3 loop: CAIRRAFF. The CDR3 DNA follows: TGTGCCATACGGCGAGCTTTCTTT.